Sequencing of this T cell receptor (beta chain) was carried out in a study of blood T cell repertoires in COVID-19. The V end lost 0 bases, the J end lost 5 bases, and 10 bases lay between the germline ends. CDR1 and CDR2 (germline): GTSNPN, SVGIG (reference sequence). The CDR3 length is 13 residues. Method: immunoSEQ multiplex PCR; TCRdb's copy keeps in-frame clones and lacks some. The table has 87,000 or so clones, roughly 87% seen once; the top ten hold 3%. The sequence was collected from a woman in her 50s with active or convalescent COVID-19. V gene TRBV30 combines with J gene TRBJ1-1, with D unresolved. The sample consisted of peripheral blood. The CDR3 DNA is TGTGCCTGGAGTGTAGACCTAGGAACTGAAGCTTTCTTT. This gives the protein CAWSVDLGTEAFF.